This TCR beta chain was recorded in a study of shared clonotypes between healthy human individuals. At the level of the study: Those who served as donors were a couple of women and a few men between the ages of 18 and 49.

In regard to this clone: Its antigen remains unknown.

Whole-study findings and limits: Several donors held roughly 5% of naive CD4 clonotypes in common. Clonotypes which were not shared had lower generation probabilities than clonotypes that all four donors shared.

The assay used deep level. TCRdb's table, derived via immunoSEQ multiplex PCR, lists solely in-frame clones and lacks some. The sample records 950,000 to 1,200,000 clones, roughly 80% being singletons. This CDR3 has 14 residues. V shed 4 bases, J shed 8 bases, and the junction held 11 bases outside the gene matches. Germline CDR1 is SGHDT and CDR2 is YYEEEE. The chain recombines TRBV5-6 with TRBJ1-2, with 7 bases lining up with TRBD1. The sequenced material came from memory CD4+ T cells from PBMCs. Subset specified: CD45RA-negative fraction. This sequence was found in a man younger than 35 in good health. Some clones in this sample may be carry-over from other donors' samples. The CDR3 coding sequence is TGTGCCAGCAGCCTGGGACAGAGAGAGGTAGGCTACACCTTC. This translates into CASSLGQREVGYTF.